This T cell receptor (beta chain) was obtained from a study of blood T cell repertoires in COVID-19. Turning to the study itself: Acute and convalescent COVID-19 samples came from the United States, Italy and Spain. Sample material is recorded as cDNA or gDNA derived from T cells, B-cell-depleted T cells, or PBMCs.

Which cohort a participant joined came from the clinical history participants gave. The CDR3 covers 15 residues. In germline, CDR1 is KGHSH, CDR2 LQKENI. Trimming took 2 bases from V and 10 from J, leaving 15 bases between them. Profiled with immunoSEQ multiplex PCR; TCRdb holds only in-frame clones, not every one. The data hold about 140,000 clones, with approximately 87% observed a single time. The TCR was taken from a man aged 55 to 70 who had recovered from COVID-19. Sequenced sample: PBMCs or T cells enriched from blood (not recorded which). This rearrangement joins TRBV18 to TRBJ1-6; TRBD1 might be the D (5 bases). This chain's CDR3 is CASSPSGQVDSPLHF. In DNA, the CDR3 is TGTGCCAGCTCACCATCAGGGCAGGTGGACTCACCCCTCCACTTT.